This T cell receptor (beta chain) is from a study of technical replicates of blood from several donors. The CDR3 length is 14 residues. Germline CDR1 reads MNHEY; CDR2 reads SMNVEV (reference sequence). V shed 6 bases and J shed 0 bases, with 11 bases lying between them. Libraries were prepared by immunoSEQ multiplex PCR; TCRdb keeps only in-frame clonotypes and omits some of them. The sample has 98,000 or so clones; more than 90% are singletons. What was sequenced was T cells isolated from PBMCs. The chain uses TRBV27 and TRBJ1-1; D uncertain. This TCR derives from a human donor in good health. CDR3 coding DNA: TGTGCCAGCAGAAGACACGGGATGAACACTGAAGCTTTCTTT. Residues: CASRRHGMNTEAFF.